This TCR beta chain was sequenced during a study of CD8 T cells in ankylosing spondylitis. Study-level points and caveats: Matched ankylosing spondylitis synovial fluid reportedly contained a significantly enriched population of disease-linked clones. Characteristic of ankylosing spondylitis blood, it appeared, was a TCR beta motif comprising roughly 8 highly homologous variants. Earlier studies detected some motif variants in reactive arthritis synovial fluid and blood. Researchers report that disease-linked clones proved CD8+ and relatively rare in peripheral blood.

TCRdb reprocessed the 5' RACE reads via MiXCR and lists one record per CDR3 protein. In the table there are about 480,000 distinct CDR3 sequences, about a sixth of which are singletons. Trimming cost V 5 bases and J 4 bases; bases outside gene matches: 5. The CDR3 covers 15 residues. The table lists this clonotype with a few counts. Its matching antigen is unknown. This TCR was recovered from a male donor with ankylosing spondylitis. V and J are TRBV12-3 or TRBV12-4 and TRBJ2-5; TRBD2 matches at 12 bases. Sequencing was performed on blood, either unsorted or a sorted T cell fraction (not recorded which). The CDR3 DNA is TGTGCCAGCAGTCAAGGACTAGCGGGAACAGAGACCCAGTACTTC. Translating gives CASSQGLAGTETQYF.